Reported below is one TCR beta chain. TCRdb's copy holds only in-frame clones and misses some; the assay was immunoSEQ multiplex PCR. Of about 150,000 clones listed, 92% are singletons. This specimen belongs to a study of T cell responses to AZD1222 COVID-19 vaccine. The CDR3 is 13 amino acids. V was trimmed by 1 base and J by 9 bases, leaving 12 bases between them. Germline loops: CDR1 SGHDN, CDR2 FVKESK. The input for sequencing was peripheral blood, taken 28 days after the second AZD1222 dose. This chain uses TRBV14 with TRBJ1-1; a weak D match, TRBD1 (5 bases). The sequence derives from an adult who received the AZD1222 COVID-19 vaccine. CDR3 region: CASSQVGGEKAFF. CDR3 DNA sequence: TGTGCCAGCAGCCAAGTTGGAGGGGAAAAAGCTTTCTTT.